Below, one T cell receptor (beta chain) is given with its context. Its antigen is not known. This sample is part of a study of T-cell memory formation after mild COVID-19. Looking at the study overall: TCR clustering was largely donor specific.

Germline loops: CDR1 LGHNA, CDR2 YSLEER. V was shortened by 0 bases and J by 6 bases, with 8 bases between the two germline ends. The CDR3 runs 14 residues. Via MiXCR, TCRdb re-called the 5' RACE reads, giving one row per CDR3 protein. This table has more than 300,000 distinct CDR3 sequences, roughly 19% appearing once. Overall study results and limits: A subset of responding clones appeared in pre-infection memory, suggesting cross-reactive memory joined.

Sequencing was carried out using PBMCs or a T cell subset sorted from them (not recorded which). This chain links TRBV4-3 with TRBJ1-4; no clear D. The clonotype comes from a man between 18 and 35 years old who had mild COVID-19 (a few samples of this study predate the infection). Cell type and time point are not known. In DNA, the CDR3 is TGCGCCAGCAGCCAAGAAGCGGGTTATGAAAAACTGTTTTTT. Translated: CASSQEAGYEKLFF.